This T cell receptor (beta chain) was found in a study of response to subunit inactivated influenza vaccine. Points from the study as a whole: Authors proposed each seasonal influenza vaccination draws in few new T cells.

With regard to this clonotype: Its antigen remains unknown.

MiXCR, run by TCRdb on the RT-PCR reads, gives a single entry per CDR3 protein. This sample has more than 450,000 distinct CDR3 sequences, with 7.6% found just once. Germline-derived CDR1 and CDR2 are SGHVS and FQNEAQ. Between the trimmed V and J ends, which lost 1 base and 5 bases, there was a span of 9 bases. The CDR3 length is 14 residues. The material was PBMCs from blood, obtained around 25 months after vaccination. The chain has TRBV7-8 and TRBJ2-1, with no clear D. The sequence was collected from a man aged 50 to 69 who received an inactivated influenza vaccine. The CDR3 DNA sequence: TGTGCCAGCAGCTTAGGGGGATACCACAATGAGCAGTTCTTC. Translated, it gives CASSLGGYHNEQFF.